This T cell receptor beta chain was sequenced during a study of TIL therapy for anti-PD-1-resistant metastatic lung cancer. Germline V gene sequence: CDR1 SGHTA, CDR2 FQGTGA. Trimming pared 1 base from V and 5 bases from J, leaving 8 bases between. CDR3 length equals 13 residues. The libraries were made with immunoSEQ v3. Sequencing depth was 1.5 million to 2 million read pairs for survey level, roughly 4.5-6.5 million for deep. Repertoires were generated with immunoSEQ multiplex PCR, while TCRdb's copy carries only in-frame clones and drops some. The repertoire holds just under 60,000 clones, roughly two thirds seen once, with about 6.8% in the top ten. Time point meaning: pre-treatment sample, taken before nivolumab and TIL therapy.

The source material was blood, sampled at baseline. The chain links TRBV7-3 to TRBJ1-2; a weak D match, TRBD1 (5 bases). The TCR comes from a person between 25 and 80 years old with non-small cell lung cancer. CDR3 DNA sequence: TGTGCCAGCAGCTTAAAAAGGGGTTATGGCTACACCTTC. Protein: CASSLKRGYGYTF.